The table lists the clone carrying this T cell receptor beta chain with many counts. Its antigen is unidentified. Time point denoted: persistent/refractory GD, antithyroid drugs over 5 years with positive TRAb. Extracted RNA from PBMCs served as the source of the TCR library. The data were taken from a study of regulatory T cells in long-lasting Graves disease. Trimming pared 5 bases from V and 4 bases from J, leaving 3 bases between. CDR1 is SGHAT and CDR2 is FQNNGV in the germline V gene. The CDR3 covers 12 residues. Through Arm-PCR of CDR3 regions and iRepertoire HTBI primers, TCR beta libraries were built. Via MiXCR, TCRdb re-called the multiplex PCR reads, giving one row per CDR3 protein. The sample comprises 250,000 to 300,000 distinct CDR3 sequences, 20% to 25% of which are singletons, and about 56% rests with the top ten. The study, taken as a whole, reports: Persistent patients had a count of shared public clonotypes (around 2,700) that exceeded that of new patients (almost 1,000).

The clonotype originates from a female donor with Graves disease. The genes are TRBV11-2 and TRBJ1-6; D remains ambiguous. The specimen comprised peripheral blood mononuclear cells (PBMCs), sampled when the disease was refractory, from a patient treated with antithyroid drugs. CDR3 nucleotides: TGTGCCAGCAGCGCATATAATTCACCCCTCCACTTT. It yields the protein CASSAYNSPLHF.